The 31 T cell receptor beta chains below come from one sample, sequenced in a study of T cell repertoires in cytomegalovirus infection. TCRdb passed the reads through MiXCR, listing each CDR3 protein once. Among approximately 700,000 distinct CDR3 sequences, under 40% were seen once, and the ten largest hold roughly 2.9%. The material sequenced was PBMCs. These receptors were obtained from a human donor in good health (CMV status not recorded). Some clones in this sample may be carry-over from other donors' samples.

This clonotype was seen only a few times. V gene TRBV10-3 combines with J gene TRBJ2-3; the D gene is possibly TRBD1 (5 bases). Trimming removed 6 bases at V and 4 bases at J, with 17 bases between. This CDR3 comprises 15 residues. CDR1 is ENHRY, CDR2 SYGVKD, per germline. The CDR3 nucleotides are TGTGCCATCAGCGTCCAGGGCGGAATAGCAGATACGCAGTATTTT. This encodes CAISVQGGIADTQYF.

This clonotype has more than one count but fewer than ten. The chain links TRBV6-6 to TRBJ1-2; a weak D match, TRBD1 (5 bases). The CDR3 covers 14 residues. V shed 8 bases and J shed 3 bases, with 16 bases lying between them. The V gene's germline CDR1 is MNHNY and CDR2 SVGAGI (reference sequence). As DNA, the CDR3 is TGTGCCAGCCATACTCCCCCGGGACACTATGGCTACACCTTC. Its translation is CASHTPPGHYGYTF.

Points on this clonotype: Sequence at one end of the junction differs from germline and may be a read error. The rearrangement joins TRBV28 to TRBJ1-1; D gene uncertain. The CDR3 runs 11 residues. Germline CDR1 is MDHEN and CDR2 is SYDVKM. The CDR3 DNA reads as TGTGCCAGCAGCACGGGAACTGAAGATTTCTTT. Its translation: CASSTGTEDFF.

This clonotype was counted many times. The genes are TRBV7-8 and TRBJ1-2, with unresolved D. V was clipped by 4 bases and J by 4 bases, with 13 bases between them. The CDR3 sequence is 14 residues long. Germline CDR1 is SGHVS and CDR2 is FQNEAQ. CDR3 bases: TGTGCCAGCAGCTCCCTCCGGGAGGGCTATGGCTACACCTTC. This gives the protein CASSSLREGYGYTF.

On this clonotype: At one boundary the junction diverges from the germline segment, which might be a read error. The chain employs TRBV7-6 and TRBJ2-5; TRBD1 matches 7 bases. The CDR3 is made up of 16 amino acids. Per the germline V gene, CDR1 is SGHVS and CDR2 is FNYEAQ. CDR3 residues: CASSLSQARGQETQYF. CDR3 bases: TGTGCTAGCAGCTTATCCCAGGCCAGGGGGCAAGAGACCCAGTACTTC.

This clonotype showed up just once. The chain employs TRBV12-3 or TRBV12-4 and TRBJ2-1; D might be TRBD1 (6 bases). CDR3 length equals 12 residues. Trimming left V 7 bases short and J 9 bases short, with 13 bases between. CDR3 bases: TGTGCCAGCAACAAGGGACACGGTGAGCAGTTCTTC. It codes for CASNKGHGEQFF.

This clonotype was picked up a small number of times. This sequence joins TRBV12-3 or TRBV12-4 and TRBJ2-5; TRBD1 might be the D (5 bases). V lost 6 bases, J lost 4 bases, and 15 bases lay in between. This CDR3 has 14 residues. CDR3 protein: CASSPLQGGETQYF. The DNA for the CDR3 is TGTGCCAGCAGCCCCCTCCAGGGTGGAGAGACCCAGTACTTC.

V and J are TRBV7-3 and TRBJ1-3; no reliable D call. The CDR3 has 15 residues. Germline V lookup: CDR1 SGHTA, CDR2 FQGTGA. V was cut by 2 bases and J by 0 bases, with 8 bases left in between. The CDR3 loop is CASSLSEFSGNTIYF. DNA of the CDR3: TGTGCCAGCAGCTTATCAGAGTTCTCTGGAAACACCATATATTTT.

The chain recombines TRBV5-1 with TRBJ1-3; D call uncertain. V lost 0 bases, J lost 0 bases, and 10 bases lay in between. The CDR3 is 16 residues long. From germline, CDR1 is SGHRS and CDR2 YFSETQ. This chain's CDR3 is CASSLDPANSGNTIYF. The CDR3, as DNA: TGCGCCAGCAGCTTGGATCCGGCCAACTCTGGAAACACCATATATTTT.

This clonotype was counted between two and nine times. V usage is TRBV11-2 and J usage is TRBJ1-1; D not resolved. CDR3 size: 16 residues. With 5 bases removed from V and 0 bases from J, the gap between germline ends came to 16 bases. Germline V gene data show CDR1 as SGHAT and CDR2 as FQNNGV. This chain's CDR3 is CASSHRGGNMNTEAFF. CDR3 nucleotide sequence: TGTGCCAGCAGCCACCGAGGCGGAAATATGAACACTGAAGCTTTCTTT.

The chain is built from TRBV29-1 and TRBJ2-5; 12 positions agree with TRBD2. The CDR3 has 13 residues. V shed 6 bases and J 4 bases; nucleotides not matched to a gene: 3. The germline gives CDR1 SQVTM, CDR2 ANQGSEA. The CDR3 protein is CSVAGLAGETQYF. In DNA form, the CDR3 reads TGCAGCGTGGCGGGACTAGCGGGAGAGACCCAGTACTTC.

The chain uses TRBV15 and TRBJ1-1; 7 nucleotides agree with TRBD1. The CDR3 is made up of 12 amino acids. J gave up 4 bases and V 5 bases, and 1 base lay outside the gene matches. Looked up from germline, CDR1 is LNHNV and CDR2 is YYDKDF (reference sequence). CDR3 sequence: CATSGDSTEAFF. CDR3 in DNA: TGTGCCACCAGCGGGGACAGCACTGAAGCTTTCTTT.

This clonotype was detected a few times. The rearrangement uses TRBV4-1 and TRBJ2-1; D possibly corresponds to TRBD2 (7 bases). V gave up 0 bases and J gave up 7 bases, with 19 bases separating them. This CDR3 has 17 residues. Germline V lookup: CDR1 MGHRA, CDR2 YSYEKL. CDR3 DNA sequence: TGCGCCAGCAGCCAAGAGGGAGCGAGGGGGGGGGTTAATGAGCAGTTCTTC. Translating gives CASSQEGARGGVNEQFF.

In this sample, this clonotype turned up many times. The CDR3 sequence is CASTKGKDQPQHF. CDR3 sequence (DNA): TGTGCCAGCACGAAGGGGAAAGATCAGCCCCAGCATTTT. J is TRBJ1-5 and V is TRBV28, with D possibly matching TRBD1 (5 bases). Trimming took off 7 bases at V and 5 bases at J, with 12 bases between the two ends. The CDR3 contains 13 residues. Germline assignment: CDR1 MDHEN and CDR2 SYDVKM.

The chain links TRBV20-1 to TRBJ2-7, with 10 bases that match TRBD2. The ends lost 0 bases at V and 1 base at J; junction bases unmatched: 3. The CDR3 has 15 residues. Germline lookup yields CDR1 DFQATT and CDR2 SNEGSKA (reference sequence). Here the CDR3 DNA reads TGCAGTGCTAGAGATCGGACTAGCGGATCCTACGAGCAGTACTTC. Its translation is CSARDRTSGSYEQYF.

The chain uses TRBV6-1 and TRBJ2-3; D is unresolved. The CDR3 is made up of 14 amino acids. Germline CDR1 and CDR2: MNHNS and SASEGT. V was clipped by 6 bases and J by 5 bases, with 15 bases between them. The CDR3 here is CASSNKVALDTQYF. Here the CDR3 DNA reads TGTGCCAGCAGCAACAAGGTGGCTCTAGATACGCAGTATTTT.

This chain joins TRBV6-5 and TRBJ2-3, with a possible D match to TRBD1 (6 bases). Per the germline V gene, CDR1 is MNHEY and CDR2 is SVGAGI. The ends were cut back, 6 bases at V and 0 bases at J, with 13 bases in the middle. There are 15 residues in the CDR3. The CDR3 DNA reads as TGTGCCAGCAGAAGCTCAGGGGCTAGCACAGATACGCAGTATTTT. It encodes CASRSSGASTDTQYF.

This clonotype was seen only a few times. V is TRBV10-3 and J is TRBJ1-5, with a possible D match to TRBD1 (5 bases). Germline V CDR1 and CDR2: ENHRY, SYGVKD. The CDR3 covers 15 residues. Trimming took off 3 bases at V and 6 bases at J, with 15 bases between the two ends. CDR3 sequence: CAISDFGGGSQPQHF. CDR3 bases: TGTGCCATCAGTGATTTCGGGGGAGGTAGTCAGCCCCAGCATTTT.

This clonotype was seen only once. A much larger clone sits a single nucleotide away, making a read error possible. The chain uses TRBV7-8 and TRBJ1-4; D possibly corresponds to TRBD1 (6 bases). Between the trimmed V and J ends, which lost 1 base and 7 bases, there was a span of 13 bases. Germline CDR1 is SGHVS and CDR2 is FQNEAQ. CDR3 length: 15 amino acids. CDR3 coding DNA: TGTGCCAGCAGCTTAGTCGGGGCAGGGGTTGAAAAACTGTTTTTT. Translated, it gives CASSLVGAGVEKLFF.

The gene calls are TRBV20-1 and TRBJ1-1; TRBD1 might be the D (5 bases). This CDR3 has 14 amino acids. Germline CDR1 DFQATT, CDR2 SNEGSKA (reference sequence). The V end was cut by 3 bases, the J end by 7 bases, with 18 bases between. Here the CDR3 DNA reads TGCAGTGCTAGGAGCCCCGGCCAGGGTGGTGAAGCTTTCTTT. This encodes CSARSPGQGGEAFF.

This clonotype was recorded a few times. This chain links TRBV30 with TRBJ1-1; TRBD1 is a possible D gene (6 bases). V shed 3 bases and J shed 1 base, with 15 bases lying between them. The V gene's germline CDR1 is GTSNPN and CDR2 SVGIG (reference sequence). The CDR3 spans 15 residues. The CDR3 loop is CAWRRDNLENTEAFF. CDR3 bases: TGTGCCTGGAGACGGGACAACCTCGAGAACACTGAAGCTTTCTTT.

The chain is built from TRBV5-4 and TRBJ1-4; the D is unclear. The V end lost 4 bases, the J end lost 0 bases, and 19 bases lay between the germline ends. The length of the CDR3 is 18 residues. Germline V gene sequence: CDR1 SGHNT, CDR2 YYREEE (reference sequence). CDR3 in DNA: TGTGCCAGCAGCCGAGCGGGGAGCCCCCGTGCAACTAATGAAAAACTGTTTTTT. Translating it yields CASSRAGSPRATNEKLFF.

This clonotype was found many times. This rearrangement joins TRBV28 to TRBJ1-1, with unresolved D. Deletions cut 8 bases from V and 4 bases from J, with 14 bases between. Germline V gives CDR1 MDHEN, CDR2 SYDVKM. The CDR3 extends over 13 amino acids. The CDR3 protein is CASGETPGTEAFF. DNA for the CDR3: TGTGCCAGCGGGGAGACTCCGGGCACTGAAGCTTTCTTT.

This clonotype was seen a few times. The chain joins TRBV5-6 to TRBJ2-7; D might be TRBD1 (6 bases). The germline V gene has CDR1 SGHDT and CDR2 YYEEEE. CDR3 length: 14 residues. Trimming pared 4 bases from V and 7 bases from J, leaving 18 bases between. Here the CDR3 DNA reads TGTGCCAGCAGCCACCGGGACAATATGCAAGAGCAGTACTTC. Protein: CASSHRDNMQEQYF.

Remarks on this clonotype: No conserved phenylalanine or tryptophan ends this CDR3, so it is likely a read error. The gene calls are TRBV29-1 and TRBJ2-2; tentative D call: TRBD1 (5 bases). The CDR3 extends over 15 amino acids. From germline, CDR1 is SQVTM and CDR2 ANQGSEA. CDR3 sequence: CSVDEWGKGTGELFL. For the CDR3, the DNA is TGCAGCGTTGATGAATGGGGCAAGGGCACCGGTGAGCTGTTTTTG.

This clonotype showed up many times. The chain is built from TRBV7-6 and TRBJ2-2; D remains ambiguous. Looked up from germline, CDR1 is SGHVS and CDR2 is FNYEAQ. The germline V and J ends were trimmed by 5 bases and 6 bases, with 19 bases remaining between them. This CDR3 contains 16 residues. CDR3 nucleotide sequence: TGTGCCAGCAGCGCCCCCCGGGCCCAGAATGCCGGGGAGCTGTTTTTT. Its translation: CASSAPRAQNAGELFF. The variable domain in full, with the rest retrieved from reference TRBV7-6 and TRBJ2-2, is GAGVSQSPRYKVTKRGQDVALRCDPISGHVSLYWYRQALGQGPEFLTYFNYEAQQDKSGLPNDRFSAERPEGSISTLTIQRTEQRDSAMYRCASSAPRAQNAGELFFGEGSRLTVL.

This clonotype was counted a few times. A much larger clone differs by one base, so this may be a read error. The rearrangement uses TRBV6-4 and TRBJ2-3; TRBD2 matches 10 bases. Germline CDR1 MRHNA, CDR2 SNTAGT. This CDR3 contains 15 residues. Germline trimming cut 4 bases from V and 1 base from J; bases unmatched to any gene: 2. In DNA form, the CDR3 reads TGTGCCAGCAGTGCCGGGACTAGCGGCACAGATACGCAGTATTTT. This codes for CASSAGTSGTDTQYF.

The CDR3 is CASSHPGGESTDTQYF. DNA of the CDR3: TGTGCCAGCAGTCATCCTGGGGGGGAGAGTACAGATACGCAGTATTTT. The chain couples TRBV28 to TRBJ2-3; 7 bases map to TRBD2. The germline V gene has CDR1 MDHEN and CDR2 SYDVKM. This CDR3 region has 16 residues. V dropped 5 bases and J dropped 3; count of bases not matched to a gene: 11.

This clonotype was counted a few times. J is TRBJ1-4 and V is TRBV6-1; 9 bases are shared with TRBD1. The CDR3 loop spans 14 amino acids. Per germline, CDR1 MNHNS and CDR2 SASEGT. The J segment lost 4 bases and the V segment lost 7 bases, leaving 4 bases of the junction unmatched. The CDR3 DNA sequence: TGTGCCAGCAACCCGACAGGGGGTAATGAAAAACTGTTTTTT. Amino acids: CASNPTGGNEKLFF.

There are many counts of this clonotype. The chain carries TRBV7-2 and TRBJ2-1, with a possible D match to TRBD2 (5 bases). The ends were cut back, 5 bases at V and 4 bases at J, with 18 bases in the middle. This CDR3 is 16 amino acids long. Germline CDR1 reads SGHTA; CDR2 reads FQGNSA. CDR3 nucleotide sequence: TGTGCCAGCAGCCGCCGCCGTGGCGGGCTGTACAATGAGCAGTTCTTC. Protein product: CASSRRRGGLYNEQFF. Using reference TRBV7-2 and TRBJ2-1 for the parts outside the CDR3, the full variable domain is GAGVSQSPSNKVTEKGKDVELRCDPISGHTALYWYRQSLGQGLEFLIYFQGNSAPDKSGLPSDRFSAERTGGSVSTLTIQRTQQEDSAVYLCASSRRRGGLYNEQFFGPGTRLTVL.

The chain is built from TRBV29-1 and TRBJ2-7; D call uncertain. V lost 7 bases to trimming and J lost 0 bases, with 10 bases between them. Germline CDR1 SQVTM, CDR2 ANQGSEA. The CDR3 covers 12 residues. CDR3 DNA: TGCAGCGCGTGCTCGTACTCCTACGAGCAGTACTTC. Translated, it gives CSACSYSYEQYF.